The 30 T cell receptor beta chains below all came from one sample that was sequenced in a study of early T cells in non-severe SARS-CoV-2 infection. From the 5' RACE reads, TCRdb called clonotypes with MiXCR, one entry per CDR3 protein. The data hold some 32,000 distinct CDR3 sequences, with 5.5% to 8% observed a single time. The sample consisted of whole blood. All receptors come from an adult who was a healthcare worker with PCR-confirmed SARS-CoV-2 infection or an uninfected control (not recorded which).

The chain employs TRBV3-1 and TRBJ2-7; 8 nucleotides align to TRBD1. This CDR3 has 14 amino acids. CDR1 and CDR2 (germline): LGHDT, YNNKEL (reference sequence). V trimming: 4 bases; J trimming: 7 bases; junction bases outside the gene matches: 9. The DNA of the CDR3 is TGTGCCAGCAGCCGGGGACAGGTGGGAAGGGAGCAGTACTTC. As protein: CASSRGQVGREQYF.

This clonotype was seen only a few times. V gene TRBV2 combines with J gene TRBJ1-2, with 8 bases identical to TRBD1. The CDR3 length is 15 residues. Germline-derived CDR1 and CDR2 are SNHLY and FYNNEI. J was trimmed by 1 base and V by 7 bases; bases with no gene match: 8. The CDR3 is CASIRDRGGNYGYTF. DNA of the CDR3: TGTGCCAGCATAAGAGACAGGGGTGGTAACTATGGCTACACCTTC.

This clonotype was seen ten or more times. The rearrangement uses TRBV20-1 and TRBJ2-1, with TRBD2 identical over 7 bases. The CDR3 covers 15 residues. V shed 0 bases, J shed 3 bases, and the junction held 5 bases outside the gene matches. The germline gives CDR1 DFQATT, CDR2 SNEGSKA (reference sequence). The CDR3 protein is CSARDGSGYYNEQFF. For the CDR3, the DNA is TGCAGTGCTAGAGACGGTAGCGGGTACTACAATGAGCAGTTCTTC.

This clonotype was recorded at least ten times. The J gene is TRBJ2-3, the V gene TRBV19; 12 nucleotides agree with TRBD2. CDR3 length equals 16 residues. V was pared by 6 bases and J by 5 bases, with 9 bases of the junction left unmatched. Germline V gene sequence: CDR1 LNHDA, CDR2 SQIVND (reference sequence). The DNA for the CDR3 is TGTGCCAGTAGCCCCTCACTAGCGGGAGGCGTAGATACGCAGTATTTT. Translation gives CASSPSLAGGVDTQYF.

The chain recombines TRBV7-9 with TRBJ2-5, with TRBD1 matching over 8 bases. Unmatched junction bases numbered 10, after V lost 10 bases and J lost 0 bases. The CDR3 has 15 amino acids. CDR1 is SEHNR, CDR2 FQNEAQ, per germline (reference sequence). The CDR3 spells CATATLQGDQETQYF. Here the CDR3 DNA reads TGTGCCACCGCCACCTTACAGGGGGACCAAGAGACCCAGTACTTC.

The chain carries TRBV7-6 and TRBJ2-1, with no clear D. The V gene's germline CDR1 is SGHVS and CDR2 FNYEAQ. Trimming took 5 bases from V and 6 from J, leaving 20 bases between them. CDR3 length: 16 residues. CDR3 sequence reads: CASSRQALVGGNEQFF. CDR3 coding DNA: TGTGCCAGCAGCCGGCAAGCTTTAGTAGGCGGCAATGAGCAGTTCTTC.

This clonotype came up a few times. The CDR3 bases are TGTGCCTGGAAGTCAGTCTCCACCTACTCAGATACGCAGTATTTT. Translating it yields CAWKSVSTYSDTQYF. The chain couples TRBV30 to TRBJ2-3; D gene uncertain. The V end lost 4 bases, the J end lost 4 bases, and 18 bases lay between the germline ends. CDR3 length: 15 residues. From germline, CDR1 is GTSNPN and CDR2 SVGIG (reference sequence).

This clonotype was counted at least ten times. J is TRBJ2-3 and V is TRBV7-9; TRBD1 might be the D (5 bases). Trimming cost V 4 bases and J 2 bases, with 10 bases left between them. The CDR3 sequence is 14 residues long. The germline CDR1 and CDR2 sequences are SEHNR and FQNEAQ (reference sequence). CDR3 DNA: TGTGCCAGCAGCTGGGGCGGATACACAGATACGCAGTATTTT. It translates to CASSWGGYTDTQYF.

Many counts were recorded for this clonotype. The CDR3 loop is CASSLAIGEGTDTQYF. CDR3 nucleotides: TGCGCCAGCAGCTTGGCCATAGGTGAGGGCACAGATACGCAGTATTTT. The chain couples TRBV5-1 to TRBJ2-3; D is undetermined. The germline gives CDR1 SGHRS, CDR2 YFSETQ. The CDR3 extends over 16 amino acids. The ends were cut back, 0 bases at V and 1 base at J, with 12 bases in the middle.

This clonotype was seen a few times. CDR3 nucleotide sequence: TGCAGCGTTGAAGACAGAGATAACTATGGCTACACCTTC. Translating gives CSVEDRDNYGYTF. The V call is TRBV29-1, the J call TRBJ1-2; D gene ambiguous. The V and J ends lost 0 bases and 1 base respectively, with 6 bases between them. Germline values: CDR1 SQVTM, CDR2 ANQGSEA. The CDR3 extends over 13 amino acids.

This clonotype was seen repeatedly, ten times or more. The J gene is TRBJ1-2, the V gene TRBV20-1; 7 bases fit TRBD1. With 4 bases clipped from V and 6 bases from J, the junction kept 20 bases outside the gene matches. The CDR3 totals 17 residues. Looked up from germline, CDR1 is DFQATT and CDR2 is SNEGSKA (reference sequence). DNA for the CDR3: TGCAGTGCTAATCGGGGGACAGCTCATGCCAGTAGGAATGGCTACACCTTC. Translated, it gives CSANRGTAHASRNGYTF.

The sample holds many counts of this clonotype. The chain employs TRBV30 and TRBJ1-3; D unresolved. This CDR3 contains 14 residues. V lost 2 bases to trimming and J lost 0 bases, with 8 bases between them. The germline CDR1 and CDR2 sequences are GTSNPN and SVGIG (reference sequence). This chain's CDR3 is CAWSRGSSGNTIYF. CDR3 in DNA: TGTGCCTGGAGTCGGGGTTCCTCTGGAAACACCATATATTTT.

This clonotype was counted many times. The J gene is TRBJ2-2, the V gene TRBV10-3; D ambiguous. The CDR3 spans 15 residues. Trimming took 10 bases from V and 5 from J, leaving 20 bases between them. In germline, CDR1 is ENHRY, CDR2 SYGVKD. The CDR3 DNA is TGTGCCACCGCGGTTGCCCCCGCCCCGACCGGGGAGCTGTTTTTT. Translated, it gives CATAVAPAPTGELFF.

This clonotype was seen at least ten times. V is TRBV20-1 and J is TRBJ2-2; 7 bases align to TRBD2. The CDR3 is 13 amino acids. Germline CDR1 and CDR2: DFQATT and SNEGSKA (reference sequence). Losses at the gene ends were 0 bases for V and 7 bases for J; bases not matched to a gene: 2. Here the CDR3 reads CSARETSNGELFF. The CDR3 coding sequence is TGCAGTGCTAGAGAGACTAGCAACGGGGAGCTGTTTTTT.

This clonotype came up many times. The J gene is TRBJ1-3, the V gene TRBV30; D gene unclear. From germline, CDR1 is GTSNPN and CDR2 SVGIG (reference sequence). The CDR3 has 12 amino acids. Trimming took off 2 bases at V and 14 bases at J, with 16 bases between the two ends. The CDR3 DNA sequence: TGTGCCTGGAGTAGCGAGGAGCAGCCATTATATTTT. Amino acids: CAWSSEEQPLYF.

This clonotype has a count of ten or more. The genes are TRBV9 and TRBJ1-4, with D unresolved. The length of the CDR3 is 17 residues. V was trimmed by 2 bases and J by 0 bases, leaving 14 bases between them. Germline loops: CDR1 SGDLS, CDR2 YYNGEE. Here the CDR3 reads CASSVLLRVPTNEKLFF. The DNA for the CDR3 is TGTGCCAGCAGCGTCCTCCTGCGGGTTCCAACTAATGAAAAACTGTTTTTT.

The J gene is TRBJ2-7, the V gene TRBV12-2; the table's D call of TRBD1 was not tested on the DNA. TRBV12-2 is an annotated pseudogene. CDR3 length: 19 residues. The CDR3 DNA follows: TGTGCAAGTCGCTTTGGCCCCGGTTGCGCGGATCCGGCCCCTTACGAGCAGTACTTC. The encoded protein is CASRFGPGCADPAPYEQYF.

This clonotype was counted ten times or more. V gene TRBV19 combines with J gene TRBJ1-1; D is uncertain. V lost 10 bases and J lost 3, with 12 bases in between. The CDR3 is 12 residues long. The germline V gene has CDR1 LNHDA and CDR2 SQIVND (reference sequence). The CDR3 here is CANLPVHTEAFF. CDR3 bases: TGTGCCAACTTACCCGTTCACACTGAAGCTTTCTTT. The full variable domain, with the rest looked up from reference TRBV19 and TRBJ1-1, is DGGITQSPKYLFRKEGQNVTLSCEQNLNHDAMYWYRQDPGQGLRLIYYSQIVNDFQKGDIAEGYSVSREKKESFPLTVTSAQKNPTAFYLCANLPVHTEAFFGQGTRLTVV.

This clonotype was counted only a few times. V and J are TRBV7-8 and TRBJ2-1; 7 positions agree with TRBD2. V lost 5 bases to trimming and J lost 5 bases; unmatched junction nucleotides: 18. The CDR3 consists of 18 residues. Looked up from germline, CDR1 is SGHVS and CDR2 is FQNEAQ. The CDR3 DNA reads as TGTGCCAGCAGCCCGGGGGAGGGGCCAGCTAGCGATAACAATGAGCAGTTCTTC. Translation: CASSPGEGPASDNNEQFF.

This clonotype has a count of ten or more. The rearrangement links TRBV28 to TRBJ2-7; perhaps TRBD2 as D (6 bases). Germline V gives CDR1 MDHEN, CDR2 SYDVKM. The CDR3 contains 16 residues. Trimming stripped 4 bases from V and 6 bases from J, with 22 bases between. The CDR3 loop reads CASSSAGTPNGREQYF. CDR3 coding DNA: TGTGCCAGCAGTTCCGCCGGGACTCCGAATGGTCGCGAGCAGTACTTC.

This clonotype was seen ten or more times. This sequence joins TRBV29-1 and TRBJ2-4; no clear D. Germline CDR1 reads SQVTM; CDR2 reads ANQGSEA. The CDR3 covers 13 residues. Trimming shortened V by 3 bases and J by 0 bases, and 6 bases separated the two germline ends. In DNA, the CDR3 is TGCAGCGTTGATGGTGGAGCCAAAAACATTCAGTACTTC. This codes for CSVDGGAKNIQYF. Complete variable domain (other parts from reference TRBV29-1 and TRBJ2-4): SAVISQKPSRDICQRGTSLTIQCQVDSQVTMMFWYRQQPGQSLTLIATANQGSEATYESGFVIDKFPISRPNLTFSTLTVSNMSPEDSSIYLCSVDGGAKNIQYFGAGTRLSVL.

This clonotype was detected ten times or more. The rearrangement links TRBV12-5 to TRBJ2-7; 9 nucleotides match TRBD2. Germline values: CDR1 LGHNT, CDR2 FRNRAP. With V trimmed by 7 bases and J by 2 bases, 3 bases remained unmatched. The CDR3 extends over 13 amino acids. CDR3: CASATSGTYEQYF. DNA of the CDR3: TGTGCTAGTGCGACTAGCGGCACCTACGAGCAGTACTTC. The full variable domain, rest sourced from reference TRBV12-5 and TRBJ2-7, is DARVTQTPRHKVTEMGQEVTMRCQPILGHNTVFWYRQTMMQGLELLAYFRNRAPLDDSGMPKDRFSAEMPDATLATLKIQPSEPRDSAVYFCASATSGTYEQYFGPGTRLTVT.

This clonotype was seen a few times. V gene TRBV7-9 combines with J gene TRBJ2-1; D is undetermined. The CDR3 covers 13 residues. Germline V gene sequence: CDR1 SEHNR, CDR2 FQNEAQ (reference sequence). Deletions cut 4 bases from V and 9 bases from J, with 13 bases between. The CDR3, as DNA: TGTGCCAGCAGCTCGCTAGGAGACGCTGAGCAGTTCTTC. Its translation: CASSSLGDAEQFF.

In its sample, this clonotype was seen many times. The chain links TRBV5-6 to TRBJ1-4; D is possibly TRBD1 (5 bases). V lost 3 bases and J lost 5, with 11 bases in between. CDR3 length equals 14 residues. The germline gives CDR1 SGHDT, CDR2 YYEEEE. The CDR3 nucleotides are TGTGCCAGCAGCTGGGGGGGATCAAATGAAAAACTGTTTTTT. It yields the protein CASSWGGSNEKLFF. Together with reference TRBV5-6 and TRBJ1-4, the CDR3 gives the full variable domain: DAGVTQSPTHLIKTRGQQVTLRCSPKSGHDTVSWYQQALGQGPQFIFQYYEEEERQRGNFPDRFSGHQFPNYSSELNVNALLLGDSALYLCASSWGGSNEKLFFGSGTQLSVL.

This clonotype was counted many times. One end of the junction does not line up with germline, which may come from a read error. The J gene is TRBJ1-5, the V gene TRBV23-1; D gene uncertain. TRBV23-1 is noted as an ORF with a role that remains uncertain. This CDR3 region has 10 residues. The CDR3 reads CATSDQPQHF. The CDR3 DNA follows: TGCGCCACCAGTGATCAGCCCCAGCATTTT.

The genes are TRBV28 and TRBJ2-4, with TRBD1 matching 7 bases. V lost 3 bases to trimming and J lost 6 bases; unmatched junction nucleotides: 8. The CDR3 runs 15 residues. Germline values: CDR1 MDHEN, CDR2 SYDVKM. The CDR3 region has the DNA TGTGCCAGCAGTTTTCGTACAGGGGCCTCAAACATTCAGTACTTC. This gives the protein CASSFRTGASNIQYF.

This clonotype was found many times. The chain is built from TRBV5-5 and TRBJ2-4; D unresolved. This CDR3 is built from 16 residues. Germline values: CDR1 SGHKS, CDR2 YYEKEE (reference sequence). With 0 bases removed from V and 0 bases from J, the gap between germline ends came to 10 bases. Here the CDR3 DNA reads TGTGCCAGCAGCTTGGCCCCCCTAGTAGCCAAAAACATTCAGTACTTC. It translates to CASSLAPLVAKNIQYF. Full variable domain (remainder filled in from reference TRBV5-5 and TRBJ2-4): DAGVTQSPTHLIKTRGQQVTLRCSPISGHKSVSWYQQVLGQGPQFIFQYYEKEERGRGNFPDRFSARQFPNYSSELNVNALLLGDSALYLCASSLAPLVAKNIQYFGAGTRLSVL.

Ten or more counts support this clonotype. The CDR3 loop reads CASAPSRQGAGEQYF. CDR3 DNA: TGTGCTAGTGCCCCATCCAGACAGGGGGCTGGCGAGCAGTACTTC. This chain joins TRBV12-5 and TRBJ2-7; 10 bases agree with TRBD1. The CDR3 is made up of 15 amino acids. J was trimmed by 6 bases and V by 7 bases; bases with no gene match: 12. Germline values: CDR1 LGHNT, CDR2 FRNRAP.

At least ten counts were recorded for this clonotype. The J gene is TRBJ1-4, the V gene TRBV19; D gene uncertain. This CDR3 is built from 15 residues. Trimming took 8 bases from V and 4 from J, leaving 17 bases between them. Germline V gives CDR1 LNHDA, CDR2 SQIVND (reference sequence). The CDR3 DNA reads TGTGCCAGTGCTAATCAAGCCGTCCTTAATGAAAAACTGTTTTTT. Residues: CASANQAVLNEKLFF.

This clonotype was observed a few times. The chain combines TRBV18 with TRBJ2-6; a weak D match, TRBD2 (6 bases). Germline CDR1 and CDR2: KGHSH and LQKENI. The V end was cut by 3 bases, the J end by 0 bases, with 9 bases between. CDR3 length: 16 amino acids. CDR3 in amino acids: CASSPPGASGANVLTF. The DNA of the CDR3 is TGTGCCAGCTCACCGCCGGGAGCCTCTGGGGCCAACGTCCTGACTTTC.